Following are 21 T cell receptor beta chains from one sample sequenced in a study of chemoradiotherapy in HPV16-positive cancers. The protocol was immunoSEQ multiplex PCR, while the TCRdb copy is restricted to in-frame clones and leaves out a portion. This sample has some 70,000 clones; more than 70% occur once, and the top ten carry 4% to 4.5%. This specimen consisted of blood, obtained from a patient who underwent chemoradiotherapy. These receptors all stem from a human donor with HPV-associated anogenital cancer.

This clone was detected only once. The V gene is TRBV11-3, the J gene TRBJ2-2, with 7 bases fitting TRBD1. The CDR3 has 17 amino acids. CDR1 and CDR2 (germline): SGHNT, YENEEA. Losses at the gene ends were 5 bases for V and 4 bases for J; bases not matched to a gene: 13. In DNA, the CDR3 is TGTGCCAGCAGCCCGGCCCCGGGACAGCCCTCCACCGGGGAGCTGTTTTTT. Encoded protein: CASSPAPGQPSTGELFF.

Of note for this clone: This sample includes further DNA sequences coding for the same CDR3. The chain joins TRBV7-9 to TRBJ1-4; no firm D call. The CDR3 loop spans 14 amino acids. The germline gives CDR1 SEHNR, CDR2 FQNEAQ (reference sequence). Trimming left V 5 bases short and J 1 base short, with 8 bases between. The CDR3: CASSLSGTNEKLFF. The CDR3 nucleotides read TGTGCCAGCAGCCTGTCGGGAACTAATGAAAAACTGTTTTTT.

V and J are TRBV2 and TRBJ2-1, with 9 bases fitting TRBD2. Per germline, CDR1 SNHLY and CDR2 FYNNEI. The CDR3 extends over 13 amino acids. V shed 5 bases, J shed 8 bases, and the junction held 4 bases outside the gene matches. The CDR3 sequence: CASSLAGRDEQFF. DNA for the CDR3: TGTGCCAGCAGTCTAGCGGGAAGGGATGAGCAGTTCTTC. The full variable domain, with the rest looked up from reference TRBV2 and TRBJ2-1, is EPEVTQTPSHQVTQMGQEVILRCVPISNHLYFYWYRQILGQKVEFLVSFYNNEISEKSEIFDDQFSVERPDGSNFTLKIRSTKLEDSAMYFCASSLAGRDEQFFGPGTRLTVL.

This chain connects TRBV2 to TRBJ1-2; D is perhaps TRBD1 (6 bases). The V gene's germline CDR1 is SNHLY and CDR2 FYNNEI. Trimming stripped 1 base from V and 1 base from J, with 10 bases between. There are 15 residues in the CDR3. This chain's CDR3 is CASSEGTAINYGYTF. The CDR3 coding sequence is TGTGCCAGCAGTGAAGGGACAGCGATTAACTATGGCTACACCTTC.

The chain couples TRBV5-5 to TRBJ2-2, with TRBD1 identical over 7 bases. Losses at the gene ends were 2 bases for V and 4 bases for J; bases not matched to a gene: 8. The germline CDR1 and CDR2 sequences are SGHKS and YYEKEE (reference sequence). The CDR3 loop spans 16 amino acids. The CDR3 spells CASSFLGDSITGELFF. As DNA, the CDR3 is TGTGCCAGCAGCTTTTTAGGGGACAGTATCACCGGGGAGCTGTTTTTT.

The chain employs TRBV5-6 and TRBJ2-5; D is perhaps TRBD1 (6 bases). V was trimmed by 0 bases and J by 3 bases, leaving 9 bases between them. Germline V CDR1 and CDR2: SGHDT, YYEEEE. This CDR3 is built from 14 residues. CDR3 protein: CASSLVQGEETQYF. In nucleotides, the CDR3 is TGTGCCAGCAGCTTGGTACAGGGAGAAGAGACCCAGTACTTC.

The chain employs TRBV7-3 and TRBJ2-1, with D perhaps TRBD2 (6 bases). V was pared by 4 bases and J by 4 bases, with 14 bases between. Per germline, CDR1 SGHTA and CDR2 FQGTGA. The CDR3 loop spans 15 amino acids. The CDR3 coding sequence is TGTGCCAGCAGCTCCACCGGGACTGGGTACAATGAGCAGTTCTTC. Its translation: CASSSTGTGYNEQFF.

This clone was counted between two and nine times. The V and J genes are TRBV21-1 and TRBJ2-5; no check of the table's D call, TRBD2, against the DNA was made. TRBV21-1 is noted as a pseudogene. The CDR3 runs to 16 residues. DNA of the CDR3: TGTGCCAGCAGCAGGGGACTAGCGGGGGGGCAAGAGACCCAGTACTTC. Residues: CASSRGLAGGQETQYF.

The CDR3 here is CASSQDGRQPPGEQYF. DNA of the CDR3: TGCGCCAGCAGCCAGGACGGGAGGCAGCCCCCGGGCGAGCAGTACTTC. This chain links TRBV4-1 with TRBJ2-7, with TRBD2 matching over 7 bases. There are 16 residues in the CDR3. J gave up 6 bases and V 3 bases, and 14 bases lay outside the gene matches. The germline gives CDR1 MGHRA, CDR2 YSYEKL.

The chain recombines TRBV19 with TRBJ2-5, with 10 bases fitting TRBD1. The DNA end is more similar to TRBJ2-7, so the J call may be wrong. The CDR3 consists of 15 residues. Germline CDR1 is LNHDA and CDR2 is SQIVND (reference sequence). The CDR3 spells CASSPGTGALYEQYF. The CDR3 DNA is TGTGCCAGTAGTCCAGGGACAGGGGCGCTTTACGAGCAGTACTTC.

This chain joins TRBV7-9 and TRBJ1-3, with unresolved D. Germline CDR1 reads SEHNR; CDR2 reads FQNEAQ (reference sequence). CDR3 length: 14 residues. Trimming took off 1 base at V and 0 bases at J, with 4 bases between the two ends. The CDR3, as DNA: TGTGCCAGCAGCTTAGACAGCTCTGGAAACACCATATATTTT. Residues: CASSLDSSGNTIYF.

In the case of this clone: One end of the junction varies from germline; a read error may be responsible. The chain is built from TRBV9 and TRBJ2-3; no definite D call. The V gene's germline CDR1 is SGDLS and CDR2 YYNGEE. The CDR3 length is 14 residues. The CDR3 bases are TGTGCCAGCAGCGTAGAACAGAACACAGATACGCGGTATTTT. Residues: CASSVEQNTDTRYF.

The chain's CDR3 is CASSLGTGRNQPQHF. The CDR3 coding sequence is TGCGCCAGCAGCTTGGGGACAGGTAGGAATCAGCCCCAGCATTTT. V gene TRBV5-1 combines with J gene TRBJ1-5, with TRBD1 identical over 7 bases. Looked up from germline, CDR1 is SGHRS and CDR2 is YFSETQ. This CDR3 is 15 amino acids long. J lost 4 bases, V lost 0 bases, and 4 bases had no gene match. Looking up the rest from reference TRBV5-1 and TRBJ1-5 gives the full variable domain: KAGVTQTPRYLIKTRGQQVTLSCSPISGHRSVSWYQQTPGQGLQFLFEYFSETQRNKGNFPGRFSGRQFSNSRSEMNVSTLELGDSALYLCASSLGTGRNQPQHFGDGTRLSIL.

The J gene is TRBJ1-6, the V gene TRBV30, with D perhaps matching TRBD1 (6 bases). This CDR3 contains 14 residues. Per germline, CDR1 GTSNPN and CDR2 SVGIG (reference sequence). V was trimmed by 3 bases and J by 6 bases, leaving 12 bases between them. The CDR3 loop is CAWSETGSNSPLHF. DNA for the CDR3: TGTGCCTGGAGCGAAACAGGGTCTAATTCACCCCTCCACTTT.

This rearrangement joins TRBV27 to TRBJ1-1; D perhaps matches TRBD1 (6 bases). Per the germline V gene, CDR1 is MNHEY and CDR2 is SMNVEV (reference sequence). V was pared by 5 bases and J by 2 bases, with 21 bases between. This CDR3 has 17 amino acids. The CDR3: CASSPPPRGTTNTEAFF. In nucleotides, the CDR3 is TGTGCCAGCAGTCCCCCCCCTCGCGGGACAACTAACACTGAAGCTTTCTTT.

The rearrangement links TRBV6-5 to TRBJ2-5; 7 bases align to TRBD1. The end of the DNA fits TRBJ2-7 better, so the J call may be wrong. The CDR3 consists of 14 residues. Per germline, CDR1 MNHEY and CDR2 SVGAGI. The chain's CDR3 is CASSSRTGTYEQYF. CDR3 sequence (DNA): TGTGCCAGCAGCTCCCGGACAGGTACCTACGAGCAGTACTTC.

The gene calls are TRBV5-6 and TRBJ2-1; TRBD2 is a possible D gene (6 bases). Trimming took off 4 bases at V and 2 bases at J, with 16 bases between the two ends. The germline V gene encodes CDR1 SGHDT and CDR2 YYEEEE. CDR3 length: 16 amino acids. CDR3 nucleotide sequence: TGTGCCAGCAGCCCCCCTGGAGGGAGTCCCTACAATGAGCAGTTCTTC. Its translation: CASSPPGGSPYNEQFF.

The rearrangement links TRBV28 to TRBJ1-1; 9 bases are a match to TRBD1. There are 14 residues in the CDR3. The V segment lost 3 bases and the J segment 6 bases; nucleotides outside the gene matches: 5. Per germline, CDR1 MDHEN and CDR2 SYDVKM. CDR3 amino acids: CASSLGTGHAEAFF. For the CDR3, the DNA is TGTGCCAGCAGTTTGGGGACAGGGCACGCTGAAGCTTTCTTT. Variable domain in full (rest from reference TRBV28 and TRBJ1-1): DVKVTQSSRYLVKRTGEKVFLECVQDMDHENMFWYRQDPGLGLRLIYFSYDVKMKEKGDIPEGYSVSREKKERFSLILESASTNQTSMYLCASSLGTGHAEAFFGQGTRLTVV.

This sequence joins TRBV6-5 and TRBJ1-1; 7 nucleotides agree with TRBD1. There are 15 residues in the CDR3. Germline lookup yields CDR1 MNHEY and CDR2 SVGAGI. Trimming cost V 7 bases and J 4 bases; bases outside gene matches: 12. In DNA form, the CDR3 reads TGTGCCAGCATTAAAAACACAGGGGTGAGCACTGAAGCTTTCTTT. It specifies CASIKNTGVSTEAFF.

This chain links TRBV7-8 with TRBJ1-2; D may be TRBD1 (5 bases). CDR1 SGHVS and CDR2 FQNEAQ come from the germline V gene. The V and J ends lost 3 bases and 6 bases respectively, with 11 bases between them. This CDR3 comprises 13 residues. For the CDR3, the DNA is TGTGCCAGCAGCTTGTTACAGGAGGATGGCTACACCTTC. Translation gives CASSLLQEDGYTF. The variable domain in full, completed from reference TRBV7-8 and TRBJ1-2, reads GAGVSQSPRYKVAKRGQDVALRCDPISGHVSLFWYQQALGQGPEFLTYFQNEAQLDKSGLPSDRFFAERPEGSVSTLKIQRTQQEDSAVYLCASSLLQEDGYTFGSGTRLTVV.

The chain couples TRBV5-4 to TRBJ1-2; D gene ambiguous. The germline gives CDR1 SGHNT, CDR2 YYREEE (reference sequence). V was shortened by 6 bases and J by 0 bases, with 12 bases between the two germline ends. CDR3 length: 14 residues. The CDR3 is CASTVGFSNYGYTF. The CDR3 nucleotides are TGTGCCAGCACCGTCGGGTTTTCTAACTATGGCTACACCTTC.